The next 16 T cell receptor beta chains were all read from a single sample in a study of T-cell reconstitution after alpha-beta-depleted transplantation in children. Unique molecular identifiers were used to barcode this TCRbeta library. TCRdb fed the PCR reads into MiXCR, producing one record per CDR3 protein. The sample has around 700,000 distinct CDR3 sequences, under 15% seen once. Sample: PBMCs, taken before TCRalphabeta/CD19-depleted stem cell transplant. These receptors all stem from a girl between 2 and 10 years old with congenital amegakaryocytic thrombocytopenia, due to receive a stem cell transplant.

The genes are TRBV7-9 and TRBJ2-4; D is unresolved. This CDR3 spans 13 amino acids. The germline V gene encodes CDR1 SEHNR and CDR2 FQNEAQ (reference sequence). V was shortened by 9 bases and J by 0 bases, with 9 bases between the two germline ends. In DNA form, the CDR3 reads TGTGCCAGTTCGGATTTAGCCAAAAACATTCAGTACTTC. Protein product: CASSDLAKNIQYF.

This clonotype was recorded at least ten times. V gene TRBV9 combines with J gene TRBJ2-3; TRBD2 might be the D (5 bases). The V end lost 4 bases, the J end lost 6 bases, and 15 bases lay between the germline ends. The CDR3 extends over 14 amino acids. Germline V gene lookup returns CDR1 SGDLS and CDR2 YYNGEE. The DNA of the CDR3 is TGTGCCAGCAGCCCCCGGATGGACTCCGATACGCAGTATTTT. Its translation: CASSPRMDSDTQYF. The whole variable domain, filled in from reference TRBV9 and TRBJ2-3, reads DSGVTQTPKHLITATGQRVTLRCSPRSGDLSVYWYQQSLDQGLQFLIQYYNGEERAKGNILERFSAQQFPDLHSELNLSSLELGDSALYFCASSPRMDSDTQYFGPGTRLTVL.

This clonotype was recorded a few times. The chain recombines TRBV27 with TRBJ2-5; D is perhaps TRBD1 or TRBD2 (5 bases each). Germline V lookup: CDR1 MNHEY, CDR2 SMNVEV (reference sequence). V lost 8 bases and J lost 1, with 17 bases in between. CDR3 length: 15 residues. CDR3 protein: CASALQGTPQETQYF. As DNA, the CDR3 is TGTGCCAGCGCCCTTCAAGGGACCCCCCAAGAGACCCAGTACTTC.

The CDR3 DNA reads TGCGCCAGCAGCTTGGAAAGGGGCTCTGGGGCCAACGTCCTGACTTTC. The encoded protein is CASSLERGSGANVLTF. The genes are TRBV5-1 and TRBJ2-6; perhaps TRBD1 as D (5 bases). This CDR3 contains 16 residues. The ends were cut back, 0 bases at V and 0 bases at J, with 7 bases in the middle. Germline CDR1 is SGHRS and CDR2 is YFSETQ.

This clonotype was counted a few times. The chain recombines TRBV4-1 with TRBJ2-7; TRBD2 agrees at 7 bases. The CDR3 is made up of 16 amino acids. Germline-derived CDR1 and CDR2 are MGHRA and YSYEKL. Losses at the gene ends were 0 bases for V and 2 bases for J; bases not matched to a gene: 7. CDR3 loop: CASSQDPMGLPYEQYF. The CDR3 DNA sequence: TGCGCCAGCAGCCAAGATCCTATGGGACTACCCTACGAGCAGTACTTC.

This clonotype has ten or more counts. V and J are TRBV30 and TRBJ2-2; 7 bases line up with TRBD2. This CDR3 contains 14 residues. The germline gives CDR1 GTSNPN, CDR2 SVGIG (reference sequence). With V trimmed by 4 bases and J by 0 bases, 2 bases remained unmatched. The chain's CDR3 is CAWNLAANTGELFF. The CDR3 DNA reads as TGTGCCTGGAACCTAGCGGCGAACACCGGGGAGCTGTTTTTT.

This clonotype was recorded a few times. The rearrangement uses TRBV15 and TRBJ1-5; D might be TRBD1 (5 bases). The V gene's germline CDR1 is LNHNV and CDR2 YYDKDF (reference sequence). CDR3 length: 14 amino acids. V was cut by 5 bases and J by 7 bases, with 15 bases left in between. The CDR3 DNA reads TGTGCCACCAGCGGACCTGACCCAGGGCAGCCCCAGCATTTT. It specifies CATSGPDPGQPQHF.

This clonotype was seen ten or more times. Here the CDR3 reads CSASHSGAFTDTQYF. The CDR3 DNA is TGCAGTGCTAGCCATAGTGGGGCCTTCACAGATACGCAGTATTTT. V is TRBV20-1 and J is TRBJ2-3; perhaps TRBD1 as D (5 bases). This CDR3 has 15 residues. Germline lookup yields CDR1 DFQATT and CDR2 SNEGSKA (reference sequence). Between the trimmed V and J ends, which lost 3 bases and 2 bases, there was a span of 15 bases.

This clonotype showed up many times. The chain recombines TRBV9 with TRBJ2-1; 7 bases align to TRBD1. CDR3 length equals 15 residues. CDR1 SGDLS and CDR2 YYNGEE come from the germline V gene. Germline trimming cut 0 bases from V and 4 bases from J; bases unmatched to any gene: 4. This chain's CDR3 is CASSVGDSIYNEQFF. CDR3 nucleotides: TGTGCCAGCAGCGTAGGGGACAGTATATACAATGAGCAGTTCTTC.

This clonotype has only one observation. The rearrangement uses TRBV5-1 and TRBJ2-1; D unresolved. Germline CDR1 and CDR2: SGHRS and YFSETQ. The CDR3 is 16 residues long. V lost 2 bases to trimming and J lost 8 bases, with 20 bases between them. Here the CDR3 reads CASSLTTPRPNHEQFF. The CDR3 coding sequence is TGCGCCAGCAGCTTAACTACGCCCCGACCGAACCATGAGCAGTTCTTC.

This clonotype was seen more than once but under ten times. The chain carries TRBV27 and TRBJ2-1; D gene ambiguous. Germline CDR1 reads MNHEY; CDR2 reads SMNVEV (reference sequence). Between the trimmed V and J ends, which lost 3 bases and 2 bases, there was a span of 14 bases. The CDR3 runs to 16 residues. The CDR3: CASSFSEGPPYNEQFF. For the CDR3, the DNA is TGTGCCAGCAGTTTTTCTGAAGGACCTCCCTACAATGAGCAGTTCTTC.

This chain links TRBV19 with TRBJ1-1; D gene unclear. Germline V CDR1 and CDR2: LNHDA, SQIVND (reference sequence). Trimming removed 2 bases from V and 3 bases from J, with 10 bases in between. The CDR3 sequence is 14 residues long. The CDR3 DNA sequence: TGTGCCAGTAGTATACTTCTCTTTCACACTGAAGCTTTCTTT. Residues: CASSILLFHTEAFF.

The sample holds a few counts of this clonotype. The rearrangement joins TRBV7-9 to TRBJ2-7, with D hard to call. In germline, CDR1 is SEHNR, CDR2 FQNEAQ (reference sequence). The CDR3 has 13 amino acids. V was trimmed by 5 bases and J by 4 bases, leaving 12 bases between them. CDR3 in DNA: TGTGCCAGCAGCCCCCGACTCACTTACGAGCAGTACTTC. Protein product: CASSPRLTYEQYF.

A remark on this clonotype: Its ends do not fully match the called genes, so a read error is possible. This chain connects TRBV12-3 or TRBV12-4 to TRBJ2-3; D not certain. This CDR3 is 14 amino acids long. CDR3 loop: CASTLRLFPDTQYF. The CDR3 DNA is TGTGCCAGCACTTTACGGCTATTCCCAGATACGCAGTATTTT.

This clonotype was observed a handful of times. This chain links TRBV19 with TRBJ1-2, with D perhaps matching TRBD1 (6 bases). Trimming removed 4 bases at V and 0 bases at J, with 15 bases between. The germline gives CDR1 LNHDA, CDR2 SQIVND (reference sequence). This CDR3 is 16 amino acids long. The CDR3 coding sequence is TGTGCCAGTAGTAAGACAGGCGCTGACTCTAACTATGGCTACACCTTC. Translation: CASSKTGADSNYGYTF.

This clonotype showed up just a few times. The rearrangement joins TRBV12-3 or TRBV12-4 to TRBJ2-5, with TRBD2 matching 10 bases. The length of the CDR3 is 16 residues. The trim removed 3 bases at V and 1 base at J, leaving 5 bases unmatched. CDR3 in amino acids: CASSFTGLAIQETQYF. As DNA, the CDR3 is TGTGCCAGCAGTTTTACGGGACTAGCGATCCAAGAGACCCAGTACTTC.